What follows is one T cell receptor (beta chain) and its context. There is no known antigen for this receptor. Qualities for individual bases were not recorded, and no much larger clone is one base off. Receptor libraries were prepared by the immunoSEQ multiplex PCR assay. A mixture of 60 forward primers for TCR Vbeta segments and 13 reverse primers for TCR Jbeta segments was used in the multiplex PCR. A multiplex PCR assay on genomic DNA amplified the CDR3 region of rearranged TCR beta genes. On the Illumina HiSeq System, the amplified TCR beta libraries were sequenced as 87-base-pair reads. The published analysis was carried out like this. A later analysis tallied about 77 million unique TCR beta chains across the 610 or so repertoires, and approximately 11 million of those chains were shared by two or more donors. Raw reads were error-corrected and collapsed into unique sequences with a nearest-neighbor algorithm that merged closely related sequences to remove PCR and sequencing errors. Alignment of CDR3 sequences to IMGT reference sequences was used to assign V, D and J gene segments. For a sequence to be retained, at least a six-nucleotide match to both a V gene segment and a J gene segment was required. Rearrangements were called productive when the CDR3 lacked stop codons and stayed in frame with V and J; all others were non-productive. Following IMGT convention, CDR3 was defined as the stretch from the second conserved V-encoded cysteine up to the conserved J-encoded phenylalanine. The earlier analysis of 500 to 750 of the donors excluded any sequence lacking an unambiguous match to a single V gene segment. In an earlier analysis of several hundred of the donors, V segments were called functional above 56.7% productive rearrangements and were called segregating when the between-donor standard deviation exceeded 5%. To diagnose cytomegalovirus status from the catalog of TCR beta chain sequences, a statistical classification framework was built. V and J gene assignment, in a later analysis, came from comparing TCR nucleotide sequences with IMGT/GENE-DB human TR gene sequences. A later analysis assigned CDR3 sequences and most-parsimonious VDJ recombination scenarios with the TCRdist pipeline. In a later analysis, every TCR beta chain was defined by the combination of its CDR3 amino acid sequence and its V-gene family, and reads without a unique V-gene family were dropped. In a later analysis, fewer than 600 highly shared, low-generation-probability nucleotide sequences were removed to address suspected cross-contamination and a sequencing artifact. In a later analysis, a clonal expansion index for each public chain was calculated from normalized within-repertoire ranks of inferred template counts. Generation probabilities in a later analysis came from a VDJ recombination model fitted to out-of-frame rearrangements, and those results were checked against IGoR. In a later analysis, hypergeometric tests were used to score TCR-TCR, TCR-HLA and TCR-CMV co-occurrence, with a repertoire-size bias correction applied to TCR pairs. In a later analysis, false discovery rates were estimated by permuting HLA or CMV assignments 20 times. In a later analysis, co-occurring TCRs were grouped using DBSCAN, with TCRdist sequence similarity added in when clustering inside HLA-allele-positive subsets. Repertoires with fewer than 30,000 or more than 120,000 public chains were left out of co-occurrence clustering, as were about 5 repertoires with anomalous nucleotide sharing. The table was pulled from immuneACCESS by TCRdb, which kept in-frame rearrangements only. Such tables lose some clones; where checked, under half of the loss comes from unresolved V genes, and the rest has no known cause. V, J and clone size reflect that table, while D and trimming were determined from the DNA. This sample has under 200,000 clones in its table, and 84% of those were observed once. Of the sample, roughly 0.38% falls within the top ten clones.

CDR1 and CDR2 were assigned from the germline V gene (reference sequence) as SGHKS and YYEKEE. V was cut back by 2 bases and J by 2 bases, leaving a gap of 7 bases between them. The CDR3 contains 13 residues, cysteine and phenylalanine counted. The entry retains the CDR3 DNA only, 39 bases that are in frame from base 1. This record belongs to a study of cytomegalovirus exposure and HLA in healthy donors (dated by TCRdb to the late 2010s). Study-level background: In an earlier analysis of approximately 500 of the donors, about 270 Gb of sequence data and just under 120 million unique TCR beta sequences from 150 million to 200 million T cells were reported. To predict cytomegalovirus infection status, the study combined high-throughput TCR immunosequencing, statistical association of individual TCRs with disease status, and machine learning. An earlier analysis of some 500 of the donors applied high-throughput TCR beta sequencing to assess whether each TCR beta V gene segment acted as functional or pseudogenic. The study was designed to test whether signatures of past pathogen exposure could be identified by cataloging public T cell receptors. Besides the first cohort of more than 650 subjects, a separate validation cohort made up of roughly 130 different subjects was used. A later analysis re-examined previously published TCR beta repertoires from more than 550 donors and added high-resolution HLA genotyping to investigate patterns of TCR occurrence. A later genetic analysis took genome-wide SNP genotypes for about three fifths of the 666 donors and used that subset as a discovery cohort. The genetic ancestry cluster associated with self-reported Caucasian donors included 81% of the 398 genotyped donors. All discovery cohort repertoires had been generated on a single sequencing platform. On average, roughly 240,000 unique TCR beta nucleotide sequences were sequenced per donor among some 420 genotyped donors of the cohort, with roughly 19% of those sequences being non-productive. In the later analysis, no new phenotypic data were used to find candidate immune exposures; instead, reliance was placed on TCR beta sequences and their occurrence across donors. Donor age, sex, ethnicity and CMV serostatus were compiled together with the repertoire data. The T cell repertoires of several hundred subjects were profiled by immunosequencing and related to cytomegalovirus serostatus. An early release that covered roughly 600 HLA-typed donors contained approximately 320 gigabases of sequencing data and 70 million to 100 million unique TCR sequences. Typing coverage differed by locus: A, B, C, DRB1 and DQB1 were typed in about 620-630 donors, DQA1 in about 500, DPA1 in around 600, and DPB1 in 400 to 490. A few DR-DQ haplotypes were handled as single units for association and clustering because linkage in the cohort was strong. Class I and class II HLA loci were covered by the typing at four-digit resolution.

The cohort was made up of approximately 670 healthy bone marrow donors. At the time of sampling, every cohort member was nominally healthy, though immune exposures that went unrecorded were likely present. The donor was CMV seronegative and was included in the group of several hundred seronegative cohort members. A peripheral blood sample was provided by each donor, and peripheral blood mononuclear cells were used for TCR beta sequencing. Genomic DNA extraction from the blood cell samples was performed with the Qiagen DNeasy Blood Extraction Kit. Study-wide findings and limitations: When HLA alleles, especially DR and DQ, strongly co-occurred, attributing TCR associations to individual alleles was difficult. A later analysis reported that several top co-occurrence clusters appeared linked to parvovirus B19, influenza, CMV and Epstein-Barr virus. The classifier was reported to diagnose cytomegalovirus status with high specificity and sensitivity in both the original cohort and the validation cohort. In vitro tests confirmed that a few of the cytomegalovirus-associated TCR beta chains recognize cytomegalovirus antigens. Broadly in line with IMGT annotations, most TCR beta V segments showed up in productive rearrangements about 87% or about 30% of the time in an earlier analysis of around 550 of the donors. Correlated functional status among segregating V segments might be attributable to linkage disequilibrium, but an unknown experimental factor could not be ruled out. A later analysis found that TCR association rates varied across HLA loci, with DRB1 alleles showing the most associated TCRs and HLA-C alleles the fewest. A further reported finding was that TCR beta sequences accurately predicted the HLA-A and HLA-B alleles for most subjects in the first cohort. A later analysis associated 16,951 TCR beta sequences with specific HLA alleles at a false discovery rate of 0.05. In a later genetic analysis, a missense DCLRE1C variant was associated with V-gene and J-gene trimming of TCR beta chains, and the association was replicated in an independent cohort. A cluster of highly shared sequence variants was judged likely to represent a technical artifact of the sequencing pipeline. The presence/absence analyses assumed that sequencing depth was roughly uniform across donors, and that assumption may not be true. A total of about 150 TCR beta chains were listed by the study as associated with cytomegalovirus. Some IMGT-functional V segments, including TRBV6-2 and TRBV6-3, could not be distinguished by the 87-base-pair reads and were therefore excluded. According to a later genetic analysis, donors in an Asian-associated ancestry cluster had fewer N-insertions in productive TCRs than the approximately 650-donor mean. Because counts were too low, about 18 rarely observed V segments, including chromosome 9 orphons, were left out of the earlier analysis of 587 of the donors. The authors suggested that the approach could potentially be extended to other disease states and immunological phenotypes. The cohort was sequenced for TCR beta chains only, and without alpha or paired-chain data the features that could be detected were limited. In a later analysis, most CMV-associated TCR beta chains were found to appear HLA-restricted, with HLA associations seemingly driven largely by CMV exposure. Because HLA typing was missing for some donors at each locus, association tests included only the typed subset. While some public TCRs were present in many individuals, most TCR sequences turned up only very rarely across donors. Compared with equally common non-associated chains, HLA-associated TCR beta chains in a later analysis were more clonally expanded and had lower generation probabilities. Immune exposure information for the cohort was limited to CMV serostatus.

This sequence originates from a boy younger than 10 in good health and CMV-seronegative. The sequenced sample was PBMCs. The sequence joins TRBV5-5 to TRBJ2-5, with a weak D call of TRBD2 (6 bases match). The encoded CDR3 is CASSFRGQETQYF. The DNA is as follows: TGTGCCAGCAGCTTCCGGGGGCAAGAGACCCAGTACTTC.